A single sample gave rise to the 10 T cell receptor beta chains below, sequenced in a study of T cells in Graves' hyperthyroidism and ophthalmopathy. From RNA transcripts, TCR beta CDR3 regions were amplified. Using the HTBI primer set, a first-round RT-PCR was run on the TCR CDR3. TCRdb re-derived calls from the multiplex PCR reads in MiXCR, one entry per CDR3 protein. Of under 350,000 distinct CDR3 sequences in the sample, approximately 15% were seen once. Source material: blood. These receptor sequences come from a woman aged 55-69 years with Graves' ophthalmopathy.

On this clonotype: Since no conserved phenylalanine or tryptophan closes the CDR3, a read error is the likely cause. The V call is TRBV20-1, the J call TRBJ1-4; the D is unclear. Deletions cut 0 bases from V and 4 bases from J, with 9 bases between. There are 14 residues in the CDR3. The V gene's germline CDR1 is DFQATT and CDR2 SNEGSKA (reference sequence). The CDR3 DNA reads TGCAGTGCTAGAGATCTGAGAAGTAATGAAAAACTGTTTTTA. Protein sequence: CSARDLRSNEKLFL.

This clonotype occurred many times. The CDR3 region is CSARTGILQETQYF. CDR3 in DNA: TGCAGTGCTCGTACAGGGATACTCCAAGAGACCCAGTACTTC. This chain joins TRBV20-1 and TRBJ2-5; D possibly corresponds to TRBD1 (6 bases). This CDR3 has 14 residues. Germline CDR1 reads DFQATT; CDR2 reads SNEGSKA (reference sequence). V gave up 5 bases and J gave up 1 base, with 14 bases separating them.

This clonotype was counted only a few times. The chain links TRBV4-1 to TRBJ2-1; tentatively, D is TRBD2 (6 bases). The CDR3 has 13 residues. Per germline, CDR1 MGHRA and CDR2 YSYEKL. Trimming removed 5 bases from V and 5 bases from J, with 10 bases in between. CDR3 protein: CASSFPSDNEQFF. CDR3 nucleotide sequence: TGCGCCAGCAGCTTCCCTAGCGACAATGAGCAGTTCTTC.

This rearrangement joins TRBV7-8 to TRBJ2-7; the D gene is possibly TRBD2 (6 bases). This CDR3 comprises 15 residues. Trimming cost V 7 bases and J 6 bases, with 22 bases left between them. Germline V gene lookup returns CDR1 SGHVS and CDR2 FQNEAQ. The CDR3 region is CASTPRRVATGEQYF. CDR3 DNA: TGTGCCAGCACCCCCCGGAGGGTGGCCACCGGCGAGCAGTACTTC.

This rearrangement joins TRBV24-1 to TRBJ1-3, with D unclear. The CDR3 covers 13 residues. Trimming removed 3 bases from V and 4 bases from J, with 6 bases in between. Germline assignment: CDR1 KGHDR and CDR2 SFDVKD. The CDR3: CATSDPPGNTIYF. For the CDR3, the DNA is TGTGCCACCAGTGATCCCCCAGGAAACACCATATATTTT.

This clonotype was seen only once. The chain links TRBV24-1 to TRBJ2-5, with D possibly matching TRBD1 (6 bases). V was shortened by 1 base and J by 4 bases, with 12 bases between the two germline ends. The length of the CDR3 is 15 residues. Germline V lookup: CDR1 KGHDR, CDR2 SFDVKD. CDR3 in DNA: TGTGCCACCAGTGATTTCCAGGGGTTTCGAGAGACCCAGTACTTC. Protein product: CATSDFQGFRETQYF.

In this sample, this clonotype turned up a few times. The gene calls are TRBV10-2 and TRBJ2-1; 8 positions match TRBD2. CDR3 length equals 14 residues. V dropped 4 bases and J dropped 8; count of bases not matched to a gene: 7. CDR1 WSHSY and CDR2 SAAADI come from the germline V gene. The CDR3 here is CASSGISGVYEQFF. The CDR3, as DNA: TGCGCCAGCAGTGGGATTAGCGGGGTGTATGAGCAGTTCTTC.

Many counts were recorded for this clonotype. This chain uses TRBV28 with TRBJ2-7, with TRBD2 matching 8 bases. Germline V gene lookup returns CDR1 MDHEN and CDR2 SYDVKM. V was clipped by 3 bases and J by 4 bases; unmatched bases: 5. The CDR3 totals 14 residues. Here the CDR3 DNA reads TGTGCCAGCAGTTTTGCGGGGGGTTTTTACGAGCAGTACTTC. It encodes CASSFAGGFYEQYF. The full variable domain, rest sourced from reference TRBV28 and TRBJ2-7, is DVKVTQSSRYLVKRTGEKVFLECVQDMDHENMFWYRQDPGLGLRLIYFSYDVKMKEKGDIPEGYSVSREKKERFSLILESASTNQTSMYLCASSFAGGFYEQYFGPGTRLTVT.

This rearrangement joins TRBV15 to TRBJ2-1; possibly TRBD2 for D (6 bases). The V gene's germline CDR1 is LNHNV and CDR2 YYDKDF (reference sequence). There are 14 residues in the CDR3. The V end was cut by 3 bases, the J end by 9 bases, with 15 bases between. CDR3 bases: TGTGCCACCAGCAGCCCCGGAGGGTTTCGTGAGCAGTTCTTC. Translated, it gives CATSSPGGFREQFF.

This clonotype was counted ten times or more. The CDR3 region is CASSRGSSYNSPLHF. The CDR3 nucleotides are TGTGCCAGCAGTCGAGGTAGCTCCTATAATTCACCCCTCCACTTT. The rearrangement links TRBV12-3 or TRBV12-4 to TRBJ1-6, with unresolved D. CDR3 length: 15 residues. V lost 5 bases to trimming and J lost 0 bases, with 8 bases between them.